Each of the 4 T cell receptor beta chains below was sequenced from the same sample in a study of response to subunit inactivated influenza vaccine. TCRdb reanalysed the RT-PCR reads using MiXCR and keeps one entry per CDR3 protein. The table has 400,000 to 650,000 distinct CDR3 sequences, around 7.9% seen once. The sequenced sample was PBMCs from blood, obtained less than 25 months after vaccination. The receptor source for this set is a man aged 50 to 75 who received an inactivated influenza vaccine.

This CDR3 reads CASSPLGFGEGNTIYF. The CDR3, as DNA: TGTGCCAGCAGTCCCCTCGGGTTTGGGGAAGGAAACACCATATATTTT. The chain joins TRBV28 to TRBJ1-3, with no clear D. This CDR3 has 16 amino acids. V was clipped by 5 bases and J by 4 bases, with 18 bases between them. Germline lookup yields CDR1 MDHEN and CDR2 SYDVKM.

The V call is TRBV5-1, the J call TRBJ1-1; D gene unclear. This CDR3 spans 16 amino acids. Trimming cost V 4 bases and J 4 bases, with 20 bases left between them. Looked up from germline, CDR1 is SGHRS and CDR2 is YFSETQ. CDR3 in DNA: TGCGCCAGCAGCGAGGCCACGACCGGCACTGGCACTGAAGCTTTCTTT. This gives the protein CASSEATTGTGTEAFF.

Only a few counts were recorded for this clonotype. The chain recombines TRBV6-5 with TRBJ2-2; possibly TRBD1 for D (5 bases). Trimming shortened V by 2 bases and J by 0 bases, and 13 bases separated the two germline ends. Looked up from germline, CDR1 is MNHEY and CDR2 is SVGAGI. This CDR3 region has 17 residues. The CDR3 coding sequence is TGTGCCAGCAGTTACAGGGTTGGGGCCTCGAACACCGGGGAGCTGTTTTTT. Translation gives CASSYRVGASNTGELFF.

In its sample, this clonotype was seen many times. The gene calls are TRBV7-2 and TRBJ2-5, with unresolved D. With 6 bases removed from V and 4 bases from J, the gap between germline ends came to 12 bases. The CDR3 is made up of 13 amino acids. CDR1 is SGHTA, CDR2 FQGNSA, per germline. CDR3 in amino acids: CASSLNWGETQYF. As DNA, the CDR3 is TGTGCCAGCAGTCTCAACTGGGGAGAGACCCAGTACTTC.